Presented here are 30 T cell receptor beta chains from one specimen sequenced in a study of graft-versus-host responses after intestinal transplantation. Sequenced by immunoSEQ multiplex PCR; TCRdb stores in-frame clones only, minus some. The repertoire holds fewer than 50,000 clones, with over 75% as singletons. Sample: PBMCs, taken 524 days after transplant. The origin of the receptors is a human patient who received an intestinal transplant, so some T cells may come from the graft donor.

CDR3 in amino acids: CASNQIPRSGRATIEQFF. The CDR3 DNA reads as TGTGCCAGTAACCAAATCCCCAGGAGCGGGAGGGCCACAATTGAGCAGTTCTTC. The V gene is TRBV19, the J gene TRBJ2-1, with 10 bases aligning to TRBD2. CDR3 length: 18 amino acids. J was trimmed by 9 bases and V by 7 bases; bases with no gene match: 21. Per germline, CDR1 LNHDA and CDR2 SQIVND (reference sequence).

V and J are TRBV11-1 and TRBJ2-1; 8 nucleotides align to TRBD2. J was trimmed by 2 bases and V by 2 bases; bases with no gene match: 5. The CDR3 is made up of 16 amino acids. In germline, CDR1 is SGHAT, CDR2 FQDESV (reference sequence). The CDR3 loop is CASSLLAGLTYNEQFF. The CDR3 DNA is TGTGCCAGCAGCTTACTAGCGGGTTTAACCTACAATGAGCAGTTCTTC.

This chain links TRBV7-9 with TRBJ2-7; 12 nucleotides match TRBD2. Germline CDR1 and CDR2: SEHNR and FQNEAQ (reference sequence). Losses at the gene ends were 5 bases for V and 5 bases for J; bases not matched to a gene: 10. The CDR3 has 16 amino acids. The CDR3 region is CASSPVSSGRANEQYF. CDR3 coding DNA: TGTGCCAGCAGCCCAGTTTCTAGCGGGAGGGCGAACGAGCAGTACTTC.

The chain couples TRBV19 to TRBJ2-5; a weak D match, TRBD2 (5 bases). CDR1 LNHDA and CDR2 SQIVND come from the germline V gene (reference sequence). V was shortened by 6 bases and J by 3 bases, with 17 bases between the two germline ends. The CDR3 consists of 15 residues. CDR3 sequence (DNA): TGTGCCAGTAGCATCCCGGGAAGACCAGAAGAGACCCAGTACTTC. Its protein is CASSIPGRPEETQYF.

V is TRBV7-8 and J is TRBJ2-7; 7 bases align to TRBD2. V dropped 2 bases and J dropped 0; count of bases not matched to a gene: 10. In germline, CDR1 is SGHVS, CDR2 FQNEAQ. The CDR3 consists of 17 residues. DNA for the CDR3: TGTGCCAGCAGCTTAACGGGGAGGGGCGAGATCTCCTACGAGCAGTACTTC. Amino acid sequence: CASSLTGRGEISYEQYF.

The CDR3 DNA reads as TGCAGCGCTGACAGGGCCAACGGCAATGAGCAGTTCTTC. It translates to CSADRANGNEQFF. The V call is TRBV29-1, the J call TRBJ2-1, with 7 bases fitting TRBD1. The CDR3 extends over 13 amino acids. Germline CDR1 reads SQVTM; CDR2 reads ANQGSEA. J gave up 6 bases and V 7 bases, and 9 bases lay outside the gene matches.

The rearrangement links TRBV7-2 to TRBJ2-7, with D tentatively TRBD2 (6 bases). CDR3 length equals 15 residues. Trimming cost V 4 bases and J 0 bases, with 13 bases left between them. The V gene's germline CDR1 is SGHTA and CDR2 FQGNSA. This chain's CDR3 is CASSSLALSSYEQYF. The CDR3 DNA follows: TGTGCCAGCAGCTCACTAGCCCTAAGCTCCTACGAGCAGTACTTC.

The V call is TRBV7-2, the J call TRBJ1-4; 7 bases line up with TRBD1. V gave up 3 bases and J gave up 10 bases; unmatched junction bases: 8. Germline assignment: CDR1 SGHTA and CDR2 FQGNSA. CDR3 length equals 14 residues. The CDR3 DNA is TGTGCCAGCAGCTTGGAAGACAGGGCCGGAAAACTGTTTTTT. It is translated as CASSLEDRAGKLFF. Supplemented by reference TRBV7-2 and TRBJ1-4, the full variable domain reads GAGVSQSPSNKVTEKGKDVELRCDPISGHTALYWYRQSLGQGLEFLIYFQGNSAPDKSGLPSDRFSAERTGGSVSTLTIQRTQQEDSAVYLCASSLEDRAGKLFFGSGTQLSVL.

This rearrangement joins TRBV5-6 to TRBJ2-7; D remains unclear. Germline loops: CDR1 SGHDT, CDR2 YYEEEE. This CDR3 comprises 14 residues. Between the trimmed V and J ends, which lost 2 bases and 2 bases, there was a span of 11 bases. The CDR3 DNA is TGTGCCAGCAGCTTTAAGGTCAGCCCCTACGAGCAGTACTTC. It specifies CASSFKVSPYEQYF.

This clone was picked up one time. The genes are TRBV5-1 and TRBJ2-5, with D unclear. This CDR3 region has 17 residues. The germline V and J ends were trimmed by 0 bases and 5 bases, with 20 bases remaining between them. Germline V gene sequence: CDR1 SGHRS, CDR2 YFSETQ. In DNA form, the CDR3 reads TGCGCCAGCAGCTTGGGTCTCACCCACTATAGTGGGGAGACCCAGTACTTC. Amino acid sequence: CASSLGLTHYSGETQYF.

The chain joins TRBV4-1 to TRBJ1-4; D ambiguous. Germline V gives CDR1 MGHRA, CDR2 YSYEKL. The length of the CDR3 is 15 residues. V lost 7 bases to trimming and J lost 0 bases, with 12 bases between them. The CDR3, as DNA: TGCGCCAGCATGACCGACCCTGCAACTAATGAAAAACTGTTTTTT. It yields the protein CASMTDPATNEKLFF.

The rearrangement joins TRBV6-5 to TRBJ2-7, with D perhaps being TRBD1 or TRBD2 (5 bases each). Germline CDR1 is MNHEY and CDR2 is SVGAGI. The length of the CDR3 is 13 residues. Trimming removed 2 bases at V and 2 bases at J, with 7 bases between. This CDR3 is CASSYGGTYEQYF. The CDR3 coding sequence is TGTGCCAGCAGTTACGGGGGTACCTACGAGCAGTACTTC.

The J gene is TRBJ2-7, the V gene TRBV29-1, with 14 bases lining up with TRBD2. This CDR3 spans 15 amino acids. CDR1 and CDR2 (germline): SQVTM, ANQGSEA. V lost 1 base, J lost 2 bases, and 1 base stayed unmatched. CDR3 coding DNA: TGCAGCGTTGAAGGGACTAGCGGGAGGCCCTACGAGCAGTACTTC. It yields the protein CSVEGTSGRPYEQYF.

This chain connects TRBV7-3 to TRBJ2-5, with D maybe TRBD2 (6 bases). Germline-derived CDR1 and CDR2 are SGHTA and FQGTGA. This CDR3 has 15 amino acids. The ends were cut back, 4 bases at V and 1 base at J, with 13 bases in the middle. This CDR3 reads CASSSLGGAQETQYF. CDR3 DNA: TGTGCCAGCAGCTCACTCGGGGGTGCCCAAGAGACCCAGTACTTC. The complete variable domain, with remaining parts taken from reference TRBV7-3 and TRBJ2-5, reads GAGVSQTPSNKVTEKGKYVELRCDPISGHTALYWYRQSLGQGPEFLIYFQGTGAADDSGLPNDRFFAVRPEGSVSTLKIQRTERGDSAVYLCASSSLGGAQETQYFGPGTRLLVL.

CDR3 DNA sequence: TGTGCCAGTAGTCCCAGGCGGGGGCTAGATAGCAATCAGCCCCAGCATTTT. This translates into CASSPRRGLDSNQPQHF. The chain uses TRBV19 and TRBJ1-5, with D perhaps matching TRBD1 (6 bases). This CDR3 has 17 residues. V was shortened by 5 bases and J by 0 bases, with 17 bases between the two germline ends. Germline CDR1 and CDR2: LNHDA and SQIVND (reference sequence).

V gene TRBV4-1 combines with J gene TRBJ2-7; no clear D gene. CDR1 MGHRA and CDR2 YSYEKL come from the germline V gene. CDR3 length: 13 amino acids. V was trimmed by 1 base and J by 5 bases, leaving 9 bases between them. The CDR3 DNA sequence: TGCGCCAGCAGCCAAGTCGACCCAAACGAGCAGTACTTC. It codes for CASSQVDPNEQYF.

The chain couples TRBV7-9 to TRBJ1-5; weak D call: TRBD1 (6 bases). V lost 1 base and J 2 bases, leaving 6 bases between the germline ends. This CDR3 region has 14 residues. Germline values: CDR1 SEHNR, CDR2 FQNEAQ (reference sequence). The CDR3 sequence: CASSLDRGNQPQHF. CDR3 DNA sequence: TGTGCCAGCAGCTTAGACAGGGGCAATCAGCCCCAGCATTTT.

The rearrangement uses TRBV27 and TRBJ1-2, with 7 bases that match TRBD1. Germline V lookup: CDR1 MNHEY, CDR2 SMNVEV (reference sequence). V was clipped by 7 bases and J by 7 bases; unmatched bases: 6. The CDR3 loop spans 12 amino acids. CDR3 nucleotides: TGTGCCAGCACGGGGGGACAGAGTGGCTACACCTTC. Translating gives CASTGGQSGYTF.

The chain combines TRBV28 with TRBJ2-4, with D possibly being TRBD2 (5 bases). Germline CDR1 MDHEN, CDR2 SYDVKM. This CDR3 spans 14 amino acids. V was clipped by 7 bases and J by 2 bases, with 12 bases between them. CDR3 region: CASTLPGTKNIQYF. The CDR3 region has the DNA TGTGCCAGCACCCTACCCGGGACCAAAAACATTCAGTACTTC.

This chain links TRBV7-9 with TRBJ2-1; TRBD1 matches at 9 bases. Trimming took 8 bases from V and 7 from J; bases not matched to a gene: 6. CDR1 is SEHNR and CDR2 is FQNEAQ in the germline V gene (reference sequence). The CDR3 extends over 13 amino acids. Here the CDR3 DNA reads TGTGCCAGCGGGACAGGGAGTACGAATGAGCAGTTCTTC. This sequence encodes CASGTGSTNEQFF.

The chain carries TRBV28 and TRBJ2-7; TRBD1 is a possible D gene (7 bases). The CDR3 length is 16 residues. Germline V gives CDR1 MDHEN, CDR2 SYDVKM. V was cut by 6 bases and J by 0 bases, with 18 bases left in between. This CDR3 is CASSHAGGPFSYEQYF. CDR3 DNA sequence: TGTGCCAGCAGCCATGCAGGGGGGCCGTTCTCCTACGAGCAGTACTTC.

V is TRBV11-2 and J is TRBJ1-1; the match to TRBD1 covers 9 bases. Per germline, CDR1 SGHAT and CDR2 FQNNGV. V lost 5 bases and J lost 5; bases outside the gene matches: 6. CDR3 length equals 14 residues. The CDR3, as DNA: TGTGCCAGCAGCCCCCCTGGGACAGGGACTGAAGCTTTCTTT. Its protein is CASSPPGTGTEAFF.

This chain connects TRBV7-9 to TRBJ1-1; maybe TRBD1 (5 bases). Germline V lookup: CDR1 SEHNR, CDR2 FQNEAQ (reference sequence). The CDR3 consists of 14 residues. V was cut by 2 bases and J by 2 bases, with 9 bases left in between. CDR3 protein: CASSLTQGNTEAFF. In nucleotides, the CDR3 is TGTGCCAGCAGCTTAACTCAGGGAAACACTGAAGCTTTCTTT.

The chain carries TRBV28 and TRBJ1-2; 8 nucleotides agree with TRBD1. This CDR3 has 16 amino acids. Unmatched junction bases numbered 9, after V lost 0 bases and J lost 6 bases. Germline V CDR1 and CDR2: MDHEN, SYDVKM. CDR3 nucleotides: TGTGCCAGCAGTTTATGGGCAGGGGGCTCCTTTAATGGCTACACCTTC. It encodes CASSLWAGGSFNGYTF.

The gene calls are TRBV7-2 and TRBJ2-2, with TRBD1 as a possible D gene (5 bases). The CDR3 runs 14 residues. The V gene lost 4 bases and the J gene lost 1 base, with 7 bases spanning the gap. Germline V gene lookup returns CDR1 SGHTA and CDR2 FQGNSA. CDR3 in amino acids: CASSSTGNTGELFF. DNA for the CDR3: TGTGCCAGCAGCTCAACAGGGAACACCGGGGAGCTGTTTTTT.

The chain is built from TRBV28 and TRBJ1-5; D remains unclear. V was cut by 3 bases and J by 7 bases, with 16 bases left in between. This CDR3 is built from 15 residues. Germline-derived CDR1 and CDR2 are MDHEN and SYDVKM. The CDR3 reads CASSFLLSGRQPQHF. The CDR3 DNA sequence: TGTGCCAGCAGTTTTTTATTATCGGGTCGACAGCCCCAGCATTTT.

V gene TRBV15 combines with J gene TRBJ2-7; 7 positions agree with TRBD1. The CDR3 covers 13 residues. The germline V gene encodes CDR1 LNHNV and CDR2 YYDKDF (reference sequence). V lost 3 bases, J lost 5 bases, and 4 bases stayed unmatched. The CDR3 DNA follows: TGTGCCACCAGCAGTATACAGGGGAACGAGCAGTACTTC. It specifies CATSSIQGNEQYF.

This clone was detected only once. The chain carries TRBV4-2 and TRBJ2-7, with 8 positions matching TRBD2. Trimming took 1 base from V and 1 from J; bases not matched to a gene: 3. CDR1 and CDR2 (germline): LGHNA, YNFKEQ. The CDR3 loop spans 15 amino acids. The chain's CDR3 is CASSQVGGRSYEQYF. CDR3 DNA sequence: TGTGCCAGCAGCCAAGTGGGCGGGAGGTCCTACGAGCAGTACTTC.

This clone has just one count. The chain combines TRBV11-3 with TRBJ1-1; perhaps TRBD1 as D (6 bases). CDR1 and CDR2 (germline): SGHNT, YENEEA. V lost 0 bases, J lost 8 bases, and 10 bases lay in between. The CDR3 contains 13 residues. CDR3 bases: TGTGCCAGCAGCTTAGAAGGGGGGCGGGAAGCTTTCTTT. It is translated as CASSLEGGREAFF.

The CDR3 here is CASSRTGGLLNEQFF. DNA for the CDR3: TGTGCCAGTAGTAGAACAGGAGGTTTACTGAATGAGCAGTTCTTC. J is TRBJ2-1 and V is TRBV19; D might be TRBD1 or TRBD2, each matching 5 bases. There are 15 residues in the CDR3. With 4 bases removed from V and 7 bases from J, the gap between germline ends came to 17 bases. Germline V gene lookup returns CDR1 LNHDA and CDR2 SQIVND (reference sequence).